This paragraph covers one T cell receptor beta chain sequence. The primer mix had 60 Vbeta and 13 Jbeta primers. TCRdb's table, derived via immunoSEQ multiplex PCR, lists solely in-frame clones and lacks some. The table shows roughly 100,000 clones, with almost 80% occurring only once. In germline, CDR1 is LNHDA, CDR2 SQIVND (reference sequence). CDR3 size: 14 residues. V was pared by 3 bases and J by 9 bases, with 6 bases of the junction left unmatched. This record comes from a study of cytomegalovirus exposure and HLA in healthy donors. This receptor was identified in a man aged 50-60 years in good health and CMV-seropositive. The chain has TRBV19 and TRBJ2-4, with 9 bases that match TRBD1. Specimen: PBMCs. CDR3 loop: CASSIDRGGSIQYF. In nucleotides, the CDR3 is TGTGCCAGTAGTATCGACAGGGGGGGGAGCATTCAGTACTTC.